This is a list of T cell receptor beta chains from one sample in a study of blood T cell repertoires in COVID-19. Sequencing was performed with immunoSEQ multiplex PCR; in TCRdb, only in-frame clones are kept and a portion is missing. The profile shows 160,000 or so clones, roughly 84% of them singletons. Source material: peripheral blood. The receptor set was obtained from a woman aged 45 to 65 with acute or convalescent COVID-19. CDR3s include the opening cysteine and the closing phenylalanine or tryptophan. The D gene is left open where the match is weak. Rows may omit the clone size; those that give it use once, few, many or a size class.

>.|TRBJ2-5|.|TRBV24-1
TGTGCCACCAGTGATGCCGGTACAGGATTGAAAGAGACCCAGTACTTC
CATSDAGTGLKETQYF
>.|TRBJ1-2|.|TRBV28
TGTGCCAGCAGTTTCTTGAGGGCCTATGGCTACACCTTC
CASSFLRAYGYTF
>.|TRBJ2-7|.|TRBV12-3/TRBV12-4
TGTGCCAGCAGTCCTACAGAGGGCTACGAGCAGTACTTC
CASSPTEGYEQYF
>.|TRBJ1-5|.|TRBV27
TGTGCCAGCAGTTTATCAGCACACTATAGCAATCAGCCCCAGCATTTT
CASSLSAHYSNQPQHF
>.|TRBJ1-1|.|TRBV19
TGTGCCGAAGGCAGGGGATTCTATACTATGAACACTGAAGCTTTCTTT
CAEGRGFYTMNTEAFF
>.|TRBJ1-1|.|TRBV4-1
TGCGCCAGCAGCCGAGGGGGACGGAACACTGAAGCTTTCTTT
CASSRGGRNTEAFF
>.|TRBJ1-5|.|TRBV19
TGTGCCAGTAGTATCAGGGGCAATCAGCCCCAGCATTTT
CASSIRGNQPQHF
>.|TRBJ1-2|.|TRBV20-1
TGCAGTGCTACGGGGGTCTATGGCTACACCTTC
CSATGVYGYTF
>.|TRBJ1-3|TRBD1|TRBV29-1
TGCAGCGCGACAGGGACTGGAAACACCATATATTTT
CSATGTGNTIYF
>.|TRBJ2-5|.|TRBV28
TGTGCCAGCAGGGCGGGGGCTCGGGAGACCCAGTACTTC
CASRAGARETQYF
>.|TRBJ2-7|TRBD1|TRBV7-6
TGTGCCAGCAGCTTAGACGACAGGGGCCTCTACGAGCAGTACTTC
CASSLDDRGLYEQYF
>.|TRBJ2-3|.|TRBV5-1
TGCGCCAGCAGCTTGGTCTCAGATACGCAGTATTTT
CASSLVSDTQYF
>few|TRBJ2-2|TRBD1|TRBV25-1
TGTGCCAGCAGAGGGACAGGGATCAACGGGGAGCTGTTTTTT
CASRGTGINGELFF
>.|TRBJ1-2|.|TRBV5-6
TGTGCCAGCAGCTATCAGCACAGGGAAATGAACGGCTACACCTTC
CASSYQHREMNGYTF
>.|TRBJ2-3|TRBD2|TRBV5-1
TGCGCCAGCAGCGCAATAGCGGGGGGGCTTTTTACAGATACGCAGTATTTT
CASSAIAGGLFTDTQYF
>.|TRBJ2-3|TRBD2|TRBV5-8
TGTGCCAGCCGCGGAAGGGGCGGGGGGGCCTCAGATACGCAGTATTTT
CASRGRGGGASDTQYF
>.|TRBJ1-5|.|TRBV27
TGTGCCAGCAGTTTCTTGTCTTTCGGTAGCAATCAGCCCCAGCATTTT
CASSFLSFGSNQPQHF
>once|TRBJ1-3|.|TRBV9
TGTGCCAGCAGCGTAGGTCAGGGCAGCTCTGGAAACACCATATATTTT
CASSVGQGSSGNTIYF
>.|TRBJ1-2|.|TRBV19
TGTGCCAGTAGTGGCAGGGGAGGGGATGGCTACACCTTC
CASSGRGGDGYTF
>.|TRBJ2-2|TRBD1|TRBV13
TGTGCCAGCAGCTCAACGGACTCGGGCAGGGGGCCTGCCGGGGAGCTGTTTTTT
CASSSTDSGRGPAGELFF
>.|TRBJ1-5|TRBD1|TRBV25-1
TGTGCCAGCAGTGAGGGTGACAGGGACAATCAGCCCCAGCATTTT
CASSEGDRDNQPQHF
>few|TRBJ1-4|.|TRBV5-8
TGTGCCAGCAGCCTACTCGGACAGCCTAATGAAAAACTGTTTTTT
CASSLLGQPNEKLFF
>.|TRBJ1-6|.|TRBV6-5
TGTGCCAGCAGTTACGGGACTGCGAATTCACCCCTCCACTTT
CASSYGTANSPLHF
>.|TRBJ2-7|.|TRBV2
TGTGCCAGCAGTGATTTGATTGAGAGGCCCGAGCAGTACTTC
CASSDLIERPEQYF
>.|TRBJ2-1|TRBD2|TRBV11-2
TGTGCCAGCAGCTTAGTTTTGCGAGCGGGGGGACTGAGAAAGCAGTTCTTC
CASSLVLRAGGLRKQFF
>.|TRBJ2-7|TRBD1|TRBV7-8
TGTGCCAGCAGCTTAATGGGACAGGAGACCTACGAGCAGTACTTC
CASSLMGQETYEQYF
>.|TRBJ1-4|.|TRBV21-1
TGTGCCAGCAGCCCAAACCTGAGGGGGGGACCTATGACAGAGGCTGCAACTAATGAAAAACTGTTTTTT
CASSPNLRGGPMTEAATNEKLFF
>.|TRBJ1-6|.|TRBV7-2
TGTGCCAGCAGCTTATGGGGGGGCACCAGTCGGATCAGTAATTCACCCCTCCACTTT
CASSLWGGTSRISNSPLHF
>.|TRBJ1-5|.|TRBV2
TGTGCCAGCAGTGAGATAGGGACACCCTATAGCAATCAGCCCCAGCATTTT
CASSEIGTPYSNQPQHF
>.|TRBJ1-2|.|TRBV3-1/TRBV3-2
TGTGCCAGCAGCCAAGGGTCGACACGTTTTGGCTACACCTTC
CASSQGSTRFGYTF
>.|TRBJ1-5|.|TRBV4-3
TGCGCCAGCAGCCAAACCAGACAGGCCCCCAGGTCCCAGCATTTT
CASSQTRQAPRSQHF
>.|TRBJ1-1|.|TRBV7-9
TGTGCCAGCAGCTTTACTGGACAGAACACTGAAGCTTTCTTT
CASSFTGQNTEAFF
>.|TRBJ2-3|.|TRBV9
TGTGCCAGCGACGGGAGTAACACAGATACGCAGTATTTT
CASDGSNTDTQYF